Listed here are 5 T cell receptor beta chains from one sample, sequenced in a study of cytomegalovirus exposure and HLA in healthy donors. Primers included in the PCR were 60 Vbeta and 13 Jbeta primers. Sequenced by immunoSEQ multiplex PCR; TCRdb stores in-frame clones only, minus some. The profile covers some 190,000 clones, with about three quarters appearing a single time and roughly 2.1% taken by the ten largest. Sequenced material: PBMCs. These receptors all come from a woman between 25 and 40 years old in good health and CMV-seropositive.

The rearrangement links TRBV2 to TRBJ2-2; D is ambiguous. The CDR3 runs 15 residues. Trimming left V 6 bases short and J 6 bases short, with 17 bases between. From germline, CDR1 is SNHLY and CDR2 FYNNEI. The CDR3 protein is CASRGIGLGAGELFF. Written as DNA, the CDR3 is TGTGCCAGCAGAGGCATAGGTCTGGGCGCCGGGGAGCTGTTTTTT. The full variable domain, completed using reference TRBV2 and TRBJ2-2, is EPEVTQTPSHQVTQMGQEVILRCVPISNHLYFYWYRQILGQKVEFLVSFYNNEISEKSEIFDDQFSVERPDGSNFTLKIRSTKLEDSAMYFCASRGIGLGAGELFFGEGSRLTVL.

This clone was observed once. The J gene is TRBJ1-6, the V gene TRBV19; D gene uncertain. This CDR3 has 15 amino acids. V was shortened by 5 bases and J by 5 bases, with 13 bases between the two germline ends. CDR1 and CDR2 from the germline V gene are LNHDA and SQIVND (reference sequence). CDR3 loop: CASSREGGHNSPLHF. The CDR3 DNA is TGTGCCAGTAGTCGAGAGGGAGGGCATAATTCACCCCTCCACTTT.

V and J are TRBV30 and TRBJ2-5, with 8 positions matching TRBD2. With 2 bases clipped from V and 4 bases from J, the junction kept 6 bases outside the gene matches. This CDR3 comprises 14 residues. From germline, CDR1 is GTSNPN and CDR2 SVGIG (reference sequence). CDR3 sequence: CAWSRGGSPETQYF. The CDR3 nucleotides are TGTGCCTGGAGTCGGGGGGGGTCCCCAGAGACCCAGTACTTC.

The chain has TRBV4-1 and TRBJ2-1, with 10 bases identical to TRBD2. J lost 8 bases, V lost 1 base, and 8 bases had no gene match. Germline lookup yields CDR1 MGHRA and CDR2 YSYEKL. This CDR3 has 16 residues. CDR3 in amino acids: CASSQGSGLASDEQFF. For the CDR3, the DNA is TGCGCCAGCAGCCAAGGGTCGGGACTAGCGTCCGATGAGCAGTTCTTC.

This chain connects TRBV7-6 to TRBJ1-1; D is uncertain. This CDR3 contains 14 residues. The germline gives CDR1 SGHVS, CDR2 FNYEAQ. Between the trimmed V and J ends, which lost 2 bases and 0 bases, there was a span of 7 bases. The CDR3, as DNA: TGTGCCAGCAGCTTAAGCCGGTTGAACACTGAAGCTTTCTTT. Its translation is CASSLSRLNTEAFF.